The present TCR beta chain was sequenced within a study of cytomegalovirus exposure and HLA in healthy donors (dated by TCRdb to 2017 to 2019). Concerning the study at large: An earlier analysis of about 530 of the donors reported 250 to 350 Gb of sequence data and around 100 million unique TCR beta sequences obtained from 180 million or so T cells. Both class I and class II loci were covered by HLA typing, at four-digit resolution. An early release that covered 500 to 800 HLA-typed donors contained approximately 300 gigabases of sequencing data and tens of millions of unique TCR sequences. High-throughput TCR immunosequencing, statistical association of individual TCRs with disease status, and machine learning were combined to predict cytomegalovirus infection status. Among some 400 genotyped donors of the cohort, an average of roughly 230,000 unique TCR beta nucleotide sequences was sequenced per donor, of which about 19% were non-productive. In a later genetic analysis, genome-wide SNP genotypes for about 65% of the roughly 670 donors were used, and that subset was treated as a discovery cohort. Using immunosequencing, the study profiled T cell repertoires from around 680 subjects and related those repertoires to cytomegalovirus serostatus. A later analysis re-examined previously published TCR beta repertoires from more than 550 donors and added high-resolution HLA genotyping to investigate patterns of TCR occurrence. Because of strong linkage in the cohort, a few DR-DQ haplotypes were treated as single units for association and clustering. Typing coverage differed by locus: A, B, C, DRB1 and DQB1 were typed in about 629-640 donors, DQA1 in about 500, DPA1 in 600 to 610, and DPB1 in 472. Every repertoire in the discovery cohort had been generated on one and the same sequencing platform. Rather than drawing on any new phenotypic data, the later analysis identified candidate immune exposures from TCR beta sequences and the way those sequences occurred across donors. Donor age, sex, ethnicity and CMV serostatus were compiled alongside the repertoire data. Besides the first cohort of approximately 710 subjects, a separate validation cohort made up of over 100 different subjects was used. Of the roughly 400 genotyped donors, 65% to 90% fell in the genetic ancestry cluster associated with self-reported Caucasian donors. The aim of the study was to test whether cataloging public T cell receptors could identify signatures of past pathogen exposure. An earlier analysis of roughly 580 of the donors used high-throughput TCR beta sequencing to judge whether each TCR beta V gene segment behaved as functional or pseudogenic.

The library was built by means of the immunoSEQ multiplex PCR assay. For the multiplex PCR, a mixture combining 60 forward primers for TCR Vbeta segments and 13 reverse primers for TCR Jbeta segments was used. The CDR3 region of rearranged TCR beta genes was amplified from genomic DNA by a multiplex PCR assay. Amplified TCR beta libraries were sequenced as 87-base-pair reads on the Illumina HiSeq System. The paper's processing steps were these. A later analysis counted 75 million to 100 million unique TCR beta chains across the 690 or so repertoires, and some 11 million of these chains were shared by at least two donors. Raw reads were error-corrected and collapsed into unique sequences by a nearest-neighbor algorithm in which closely related sequences were merged to remove PCR and sequencing errors. V, D and J gene segments were assigned by aligning CDR3 sequences to IMGT reference sequences. Each retained sequence needed at least a six-nucleotide match to both a V gene segment and a J gene segment. Rearrangements were called productive when the CDR3 lacked stop codons and stayed in frame with V and J; all others were non-productive. CDR3 was defined by IMGT convention, running from the second conserved V-encoded cysteine to the conserved J-encoded phenylalanine. Sequences without an unambiguous match to a single V gene segment were excluded from the earlier analysis of several hundred of the donors. In an earlier analysis of 587 of the donors, a V segment was called functional when productive rearrangements were above 56.7%, and segregating when the standard deviation between donors exceeded 5%. A statistical classification framework was built to diagnose cytomegalovirus status from the catalog of TCR beta chain sequences. V and J gene assignment, in a later analysis, came from comparing TCR nucleotide sequences with IMGT/GENE-DB human TR gene sequences. The TCRdist pipeline was used in a later analysis to assign CDR3 sequences and most-parsimonious VDJ recombination scenarios. In a later analysis, each TCR beta chain was defined by its CDR3 amino acid sequence together with its V-gene family, and reads lacking a unique V-gene family were excluded. A later analysis removed several hundred highly shared, low-generation-probability nucleotide sequences to deal with suspected cross-contamination and a sequencing artifact. A later analysis calculated a clonal expansion index for each public chain from normalized within-repertoire ranks of inferred template counts. In a later analysis, generation probabilities were computed with a VDJ recombination model fitted to out-of-frame rearrangements, and the resulting probabilities were checked against IGoR. A later analysis scored TCR-TCR, TCR-HLA and TCR-CMV co-occurrence with hypergeometric tests, applying a repertoire-size bias correction to TCR pairs. False discovery rates were estimated in a later analysis by permuting HLA or CMV assignments 20 times. A later analysis grouped co-occurring TCRs with DBSCAN, adding TCRdist sequence similarity when clustering within HLA-allele-positive subsets. Co-occurrence clustering excluded repertoires with fewer than 30,000 or more than 120,000 public chains, plus five with anomalous nucleotide sharing. TCRdb limited this immuneACCESS table to in-frame rearrangements with V and J called. A share of clones is missing; checked studies link under half to unresolved V genes, and the rest is unexplained. The DNA was the basis for D and trimming; V, J and clone size are from that table. The sample table shows 70,000 to 100,000 clones, and approximately 70% are seen once. The ten largest clones take up approximately 2.9% of the sample.

The germline V end is reduced by 3 bases and the J end by 6 bases; junction bases left unmatched: 7. The CDR3 covers 15 residues, taking in both the cysteine and the phenylalanine. Just the 45-base CDR3 DNA is kept, in frame starting at base 1. The germline V gene supplies CDR1 SNHLY and CDR2 FYNNEI. The cohort consisted of hundreds of healthy bone marrow donors. All cohort members were sampled while nominally healthy, although unrecorded immune exposures were likely present. The donor was CMV seronegative and was included in the group of a few hundred seronegative cohort members. Every donor gave a peripheral blood sample, and the peripheral blood mononuclear cells from that sample were used for TCR beta sequencing. The Qiagen DNeasy Blood Extraction Kit was used to extract genomic DNA from the blood cell samples. Points on this clone: Its antigen specificity is not known. No much larger clone is present one base from it, and per-base qualities are unavailable.

Findings and caveats that apply to the study as a whole: Correlated functional status among segregating V segments might reflect linkage disequilibrium, but an unknown experimental factor could not be ruled out. A group of highly shared sequence variants was considered likely to be a technical artifact of the sequencing pipeline. A later analysis associated 15,000 or so TCR beta sequences with specific HLA alleles at a false discovery rate of 0.05. In an earlier analysis of over 550 of the donors, most TCR beta V segments were observed in productive rearrangements about 90% or about 30% of the time, broadly matching IMGT annotations. In a later genetic analysis, fewer N-insertions in productive TCRs were reported among donors in an Asian-associated ancestry cluster than the approximately 630-donor mean. CMV serostatus was the only immune exposure information available for the cohort. The earlier analysis of about 600 of the donors excluded 15 to 20 rarely observed V segments, including chromosome 9 orphons, because counts were too low. Because HLA typing was missing for some donors at each locus, association tests included only the typed subset. In a later analysis, the rate of TCR association differed among HLA loci, with DRB1 alleles having the most associated TCRs and HLA-C alleles having the fewest. In vitro tests confirmed that a few of the cytomegalovirus-associated TCR beta chains recognize cytomegalovirus antigens. A further reported finding was that TCR beta sequences accurately predicted the HLA-A and HLA-B alleles for most subjects in the first cohort. The presence/absence analyses assumed that sequencing depth was roughly uniform across donors, and that assumption may not be true. Most CMV-associated TCR beta chains appeared to be HLA-restricted in a later analysis, and the HLA associations seemed to be driven largely by CMV exposure. According to the authors, the approach could potentially be generalized to other disease states and immunological phenotypes. Across donors, most TCR sequences were observed very rarely, whereas some public TCRs were present in many individuals. When HLA alleles, especially DR and DQ, strongly co-occurred, attributing TCR associations to individual alleles was difficult. The classifier was reported to diagnose cytomegalovirus status with high specificity and sensitivity in both the original and validation cohorts. A later analysis found that HLA-associated TCR beta chains were more clonally expanded and had lower generation probabilities than equally common non-associated chains. A later genetic analysis associated a missense DCLRE1C variant with V-gene and J-gene trimming of TCR beta chains, and an independent cohort replicated the association. A later analysis reported that several top co-occurrence clusters appeared linked to parvovirus B19, influenza, CMV and Epstein-Barr virus. The cohort was sequenced for TCR beta chains only, and without alpha or paired-chain data the features that could be detected were limited. Some IMGT-functional V segments, including TRBV6-2 and TRBV6-3, could not be told apart with the 87-base-pair reads, so those segments were excluded. The study listed 150 to 200 TCR beta chains as associated with cytomegalovirus.

The clonotype originates from a man aged 50-59 years in good health and CMV-seronegative. The chain couples TRBV2 to TRBJ2-3, with 9 central nucleotides matching TRBD1. The material sequenced was PBMCs. The DNA reads TGTGCCAGCAGTGACCGGGACAGGGCGCGTGATACGCAGTATTTT. Its protein is CASSDRDRARDTQYF.